These T cell receptor beta chains were read from a single sample in a study of T-cell memory formation after mild COVID-19. TCRdb re-analysed the 5' RACE reads in MiXCR, keeping a single row per CDR3 protein. The sample shows 410,000 or so distinct CDR3 sequences, roughly a quarter of them seen only once. Material for sequencing was PBMCs or a T cell subset sorted from them (not recorded which). The receptors originated from an adult woman who had mild COVID-19 (a few samples of this study predate the infection). Cell type and time point are not known. The CDR3 runs from the conserved cysteine through the conserved F or W. The order of the fields is D gene, J gene, clone size, V gene, CDR3 protein, CDR3 DNA. A D gene is named only where the DNA matches it firmly. Rows give clone size only sometimes, using once, few, many, or a class for an expanded clone.

- TRBJ1-5 few TRBV6-5 CASSPRGGGNNQPQHF TGTGCCAGCAGTCCGAGGGGTGGGGGAAACAATCAGCCCCAGCATTTT
- TRBJ1-4 - TRBV12-3/TRBV12-4 CASSLSGTNEKLFF TGTGCCAGCAGTTTATCAGGAACTAATGAAAAACTGTTTTTT
- TRBJ2-5 - TRBV2 CASSERKTSRPKETQYF TGTGCCAGCAGTGAAAGAAAGACTAGTAGGCCGAAAGAGACCCAGTACTTC
- TRBJ2-2 many TRBV12-3/TRBV12-4 CASRYTGELFF TGTGCCAGCAGATACACCGGGGAGCTGTTTTTT
- TRBJ1-2 - TRBV5-1 CASSLAAAANYGYTF TGCGCCAGCAGCTTGGCGGCGGCCGCTAACTATGGCTACACCTTC
- TRBJ2-5 - TRBV19 CASKGVRETQYF TGTGCCAGTAAAGGGGTGAGAGAGACCCAGTACTTC
- TRBJ2-5 few TRBV7-9 CASSLAPRERETQYF TGTGCCAGCAGCTTAGCCCCGAGGGAAAGAGAGACCCAGTACTTC
TRBD1 TRBJ2-5 few TRBV24-1 CATKGGGWQETQYF TGTGCCACCAAAGGGGGCGGGTGGCAAGAGACCCAGTACTTC
- TRBJ2-2 many TRBV4-2 CASSPQGAENTGELFF TGTGCCAGCAGCCCGCAAGGGGCGGAGAACACCGGGGAGCTGTTTTTT
- TRBJ2-7 few TRBV15 CATSRVTLSEQYF TGTGCCACCAGCAGAGTGACACTCTCCGAGCAGTACTTC
- TRBJ1-4 - TRBV5-1 CASSPGQRNEKLFF TGCGCCAGCAGTCCGGGACAACGAAATGAAAAACTGTTTTTT
- TRBJ2-7 few TRBV7-2 CASSLVPEIRGEQYF TGTGCCAGCAGCTTAGTCCCCGAAATCCGGGGCGAGCAGTACTTC
- TRBJ2-3 - TRBV5-1 CASSPPDSTDTQYF TGCGCCAGCAGCCCTCCCGACAGCACAGATACGCAGTATTTT
TRBD1 TRBJ2-1 - TRBV7-7 CASSPRPGGSYNEQFF TGTGCTAGCAGCCCCCGACCAGGGGGCTCCTACAATGAGCAGTTCTTC
TRBD2 TRBJ2-1 - TRBV19 CASTATLAAGGVNEQFF TGTGCCAGTACCGCGACCCTAGCTGCGGGGGGGGTCAATGAGCAGTTCTTC
- TRBJ2-4 - TRBV18 CASSPPRGQAKNIQYF TGTGCCAGCTCACCACCGAGGGGTCAAGCCAAAAACATTCAGTACTTC
- TRBJ2-3 few TRBV4-3 CASSQRTSTDTQYF TGCGCCAGCAGCCAGAGGACCAGCACAGATACGCAGTATTTT
TRBD2 TRBJ2-3 few TRBV30 CAWKRGVVSLLDTQYF TGTGCCTGGAAGCGGGGGGTAGTCAGTTTATTAGATACGCAGTATTTT
- TRBJ1-6 few TRBV27 CASRFSNGPLHF TGTGCCAGCAGGTTCTCGAACGGACCCCTCCACTTT
- TRBJ1-1 few TRBV30 CAWSEQAATEAFF TGTGCCTGGAGCGAACAGGCAGCCACTGAAGCTTTCTTT
- TRBJ2-7 - TRBV5-5 CASSLGSPNYEQYF TGTGCCAGCAGCTTGGGGTCCCCGAACTACGAGCAGTACTTC
TRBD2 TRBJ2-5 few TRBV5-1 CASSLVAGARETQYF TGCGCCAGCAGCTTGGTAGCGGGGGCCCGGGAGACCCAGTACTTC
- TRBJ2-1 many TRBV6-4 CASSTKLTRQGGGGSGNEQFF TGTGCCAGCAGCACCAAATTGACAAGACAAGGGGGTGGCGGGAGTGGCAATGAGCAGTTCTTC
- TRBJ1-5 - TRBV4-3 CASSQLQGNQPQHF TGCGCCAGCAGCCAGCTACAGGGCAATCAGCCCCAGCATTTT
- TRBJ1-1 - TRBV18 CASSPRQAFEAFF TGTGCCAGCTCACCGAGACAAGCCTTTGAAGCTTTCTTT
- TRBJ2-1 - TRBV6-4 CASSRDNEGDEQFF TGTGCCAGCAGCCGGGACAACGAAGGCGATGAGCAGTTCTTC
- TRBJ2-7 - TRBV7-9 CASSSQGHSYEQYF TGTGCCAGCAGTTCCCAGGGGCATTCCTACGAGCAGTACTTC
- TRBJ2-4 few TRBV5-1 CASTEMGDIQYF TGCGCCAGCACCGAAATGGGGGACATTCAGTACTTC
- TRBJ1-6 - TRBV20-1 CSARSSADRLLNSPLHF TGCAGTGCTAGAAGCAGCGCAGACAGACTATTAAATTCACCCCTCCACTTT
TRBD2 TRBJ2-7 - TRBV4-1 CASSQDPGRVNEQYF TGCGCCAGCAGCCAAGATCCCGGGAGGGTAAACGAGCAGTACTTC
- TRBJ2-2 many TRBV14 CASSPTGTQNTGELFF TGTGCCAGCAGCCCCACCGGGACTCAGAACACCGGGGAGCTGTTTTTT
- TRBJ1-5 - TRBV6-2/TRBV6-3 CASSYARMAFKPQHF TGTGCCAGCAGTTACGCGAGAATGGCGTTCAAGCCCCAGCATTTT
- TRBJ2-3 - TRBV10-3 CAISEPGGVGTDTQYF TGTGCCATCAGTGAACCGGGGGGCGTAGGCACAGATACGCAGTATTTT
- TRBJ2-7 - TRBV12-3/TRBV12-4 CASSLALEQYF TGTGCCAGCAGTTTAGCGCTCGAGCAGTACTTC
TRBD1 TRBJ2-7 few TRBV29-1 CSVSGTGSSGQYF TGCAGCGTGTCCGGGACAGGGAGTTCCGGGCAGTACTTC
- TRBJ1-2 - TRBV6-1 CASSEVGILWGYTF TGTGCCAGCAGTGAAGTGGGCATATTATGGGGCTACACCTTC
TRBD2 TRBJ2-2 few TRBV6-2/TRBV6-3 CASSYTASGSRELFF TGTGCCAGCAGTTACACTGCTAGCGGGAGTAGGGAGCTGTTTTTT
- TRBJ1-2 - TRBV28 CASTPEGSGYTF TGTGCCAGCACCCCTGAGGGTTCTGGCTACACCTTC
- TRBJ2-7 - TRBV6-2/TRBV6-3 CASTGVGYEQYF TGTGCCAGCACGGGTGTCGGGTACGAGCAGTACTTC
TRBD2 TRBJ2-5 few TRBV18 CASSPGTRVETQYF TGTGCCAGCTCACCCGGGACTAGAGTGGAGACCCAGTACTTC
TRBD2 TRBJ2-7 - TRBV6-2/TRBV6-3 CASSYGTSGRDPYEQYF TGTGCCAGCAGTTACGGGACTAGCGGGAGGGATCCCTACGAGCAGTACTTC
- TRBJ2-5 many TRBV7-2 CASSLVGGLQETQYF TGTGCCAGCAGCTTAGTTGGAGGCCTCCAAGAGACCCAGTACTTC
TRBD1 TRBJ2-7 few TRBV29-1 CSVEDRGPIEAGEQYF TGCAGCGTTGAGGACAGGGGGCCTATCGAGGCCGGCGAGCAGTACTTC
- TRBJ2-7 - TRBV29-1 CSVTRGGWGFSYEQYF TGCAGCGTAACAAGAGGAGGCTGGGGTTTCTCCTACGAGCAGTACTTC
- TRBJ1-2 few TRBV20-1 CSVTGSDYGYTF TGCAGTGTAACGGGGTCGGACTATGGCTACACCTTC
- TRBJ2-1 - TRBV5-1 CASSLGPPGAGYNEQFF TGCGCCAGCAGCTTGGGGCCCCCAGGGGCAGGCTACAATGAGCAGTTCTTC
- TRBJ2-1 few TRBV7-2 CASSLEGGTYNEQFF TGTGCCAGCAGCTTAGAGGGCGGGACCTACAATGAGCAGTTCTTC
TRBD2 TRBJ2-7 few TRBV6-5 CASSTIAGYEQYF TGTGCCAGCAGTACTATAGCGGGGTACGAGCAGTACTTC
- TRBJ1-4 once TRBV6-1 CASSEAWATGGEKLFF TGTGCCAGCAGTGAAGCTTGGGCCACGGGCGGTGAAAAACTGTTTTTT
TRBD2 TRBJ2-7 - TRBV6-2/TRBV6-3 CASSYSTPGEHGRAYEQYF TGTGCCAGCAGTTACTCGACTCCGGGGGAGCACGGGAGGGCCTACGAGCAGTACTTC
- TRBJ2-7 - TRBV4-2 CASSQVSGGGASYEQYF TGTGCCAGCAGCCAAGTGAGTGGGGGAGGCGCTTCCTACGAGCAGTACTTC
TRBD2 TRBJ2-6 few TRBV4-2 CASSQDWGGSGANVLTF TGTGCCAGCAGCCAAGATTGGGGGGGATCTGGGGCCAACGTCCTGACTTTC
TRBD1 TRBJ2-5 many TRBV7-2 CASSLAGQLSQTQYF TGTGCCAGCAGCTTAGCGGGACAGCTTAGCCAGACCCAGTACTTC
TRBD2 TRBJ2-1 - TRBV6-5 CAGGRALDEQFF TGTGCCGGCGGGAGGGCCCTCGATGAGCAGTTCTTC
- TRBJ2-3 few TRBV24-1 CATSDFGQGTDTQYF TGTGCCACCAGTGATTTTGGGCAGGGAACAGATACGCAGTATTTT